This record covers a single T cell receptor (beta chain). Germline CDR1 ENHRY, CDR2 SYGVKD. The length of the CDR3 is 15 residues. Unmatched junction bases numbered 9, after V lost 4 bases and J lost 4 bases. The data stem from a study of blood T cell repertoires in COVID-19. Clones were sequenced by immunoSEQ multiplex PCR, and TCRdb holds only the in-frame ones, with some missing. Among 90,000 to 110,000 clones listed, 84% were seen once. The source of this sequence is a woman in her fifties or sixties with acute or convalescent COVID-19. This chain uses TRBV10-3 with TRBJ1-2; the match to TRBD1 covers 7 bases. Sample: peripheral blood. The CDR3 reads CAISGTGQASYGYTF. CDR3 DNA sequence: TGTGCCATCAGTGGCACCGGACAGGCCTCCTATGGCTACACCTTC.